This TCR beta chain was found in a study of control samples from healthy donors and cancer patients. The table came from immunoSEQ multiplex PCR; TCRdb's copy has only in-frame clones and leaves some out. The repertoire holds 130,000 or so clones, with roughly 84% as singletons. Deletions cut 0 bases from V and 1 base from J, with 15 bases between. The CDR3 loop spans 17 amino acids. CDR1 SGHTA and CDR2 FQGNSA come from the germline V gene. This TCR was sampled from a middle-aged man in good health. Source material: blood. The V call is TRBV7-2, the J call TRBJ1-1; weak D call: TRBD1 (5 bases). As DNA, the CDR3 is TGTGCCAGCAGCTTAGCTATCTTTGCAGGGCAGAACACTGAAGCTTTCTTT. This codes for CASSLAIFAGQNTEAFF.